Shown below are 17 T cell receptor beta chains from a single sample sequenced in a study of cytomegalovirus exposure and HLA in healthy donors (TCRdb year 2017). Receptor amplification or capture employed the immunoSEQ multiplex PCR assay. Imported from immuneACCESS, the table was reduced by TCRdb to in-frame sequences with V and J called. These copies leave out some clones; in studies compared against another copy, an unresolved V gene accounts for under half, and the cause of the remainder is not known. The sample profile shows about 140,000 clones; 94% of them were found once. Together, the top ten hold around 1.9% of the sample. The sequencing input was PBMCs. These receptors all stem from a man between 18 and 35 years old in good health and CMV-seropositive.

The chain uses TRBV11-2 and TRBJ2-7; the D is unclear. The V end was cut by 5 bases, the J end by 2 bases, with 7 bases between. The germline gives CDR1 SGHAT, CDR2 FQNNGV. This CDR3 is 12 amino acids long. CDR3: CASSLLPYEQYF. CDR3 bases: TGTGCCAGCAGCCTTCTACCCTACGAGCAGTACTTC.

The chain is built from TRBV5-6 and TRBJ1-6; D gene unclear. There are 14 residues in the CDR3. CDR1 is SGHDT and CDR2 is YYEEEE in the germline V gene. V was cut by 4 bases and J by 7 bases, with 12 bases left in between. As DNA, the CDR3 is TGTGCCAGCAGCCACGGACTGCTAAATTCACCCCTCCACTTT. Translating it yields CASSHGLLNSPLHF.

The genes are TRBV6-5 and TRBJ2-2; the D gene is possibly TRBD2 (7 bases). The CDR3 sequence is 14 residues long. The V and J ends lost 5 bases and 4 bases respectively, with 11 bases between them. Germline CDR1 MNHEY, CDR2 SVGAGI. CDR3 sequence reads: CASSKGGATGELFF. For the CDR3, the DNA is TGTGCCAGCAGTAAAGGGGGGGCCACCGGGGAGCTGTTTTTT.

This chain connects TRBV7-9 to TRBJ2-2, with a possible D match to TRBD1 (7 bases). This CDR3 is 16 amino acids long. CDR1 is SEHNR, CDR2 FQNEAQ, per germline (reference sequence). Deletions cut 3 bases from V and 6 bases from J, with 17 bases between. The CDR3: CASSFGQEGSAGELFF. For the CDR3, the DNA is TGTGCCAGCAGCTTTGGACAGGAGGGAAGTGCCGGGGAGCTGTTTTTT.

The V call is TRBV28, the J call TRBJ1-2; 9 nucleotides align to TRBD1. The CDR3 contains 16 residues. The V gene end was trimmed by 2 bases and the J gene end by 4 bases; junction bases not matched to a gene: 8. Germline-derived CDR1 and CDR2 are MDHEN and SYDVKM. CDR3 nucleotide sequence: TGTGCCAGCAGTTTACCCCCGGACAGGGGAGGCTATGGCTACACCTTC. Protein: CASSLPPDRGGYGYTF.

CDR3 DNA sequence: TGTGCCAGCAGCTTAGTTCGGACTAGCGGGAGCTCCTACAATGAGCAGTTCTTC. Its translation: CASSLVRTSGSSYNEQFF. The chain uses TRBV7-8 and TRBJ2-1; 13 positions agree with TRBD2. This CDR3 contains 18 residues. Trimming at V came to 1 base and at J to 0 bases, leaving 3 bases not matched to a gene. Germline V gene sequence: CDR1 SGHVS, CDR2 FQNEAQ.

This rearrangement joins TRBV9 to TRBJ2-1; TRBD2 agrees at 9 bases. Germline CDR1 SGDLS, CDR2 YYNGEE. The CDR3 is made up of 15 amino acids. V trimming: 2 bases; J trimming: 9 bases; junction bases outside the gene matches: 9. CDR3 coding DNA: TGTGCCAGCAGCGTTAGCGGGAGAGTAGGAGGTGAGCAGTTCTTC. Translated: CASSVSGRVGGEQFF.

The chain combines TRBV5-1 with TRBJ2-7; 10 bases agree with TRBD2. The J segment lost 3 bases and the V segment lost 9 bases, leaving 3 bases of the junction unmatched. CDR3 length equals 12 residues. The germline V gene encodes CDR1 SGHRS and CDR2 YFSETQ. The CDR3, as DNA: TGCGCCAACCCTAGCGGGAGCTACGAGCAGTACTTC. Translating gives CANPSGSYEQYF.

Comments on this clone: One end of the junction is discordant with germline, which a read error may explain. The chain links TRBV6-5 to TRBJ1-2; TRBD1 might be the D (6 bases). CDR1 MNHEY and CDR2 SVGAGI come from the germline V gene. This CDR3 has 13 residues. CDR3 amino acids: CVSSRTALYGYTF. The CDR3 region has the DNA TGTGTCAGCAGTCGGACAGCTCTCTATGGCTACACCTTC.

In DNA, the CDR3 is TGTGCCAGCAGTTACCAAGGGAGAGGGACCGGGGAGCTGTTTTTT. This encodes CASSYQGRGTGELFF. The chain combines TRBV28 with TRBJ2-2; D is perhaps TRBD2 (5 bases). The CDR3 loop spans 15 amino acids. CDR1 is MDHEN, CDR2 SYDVKM, per germline. Trimming removed 4 bases from V and 5 bases from J, with 14 bases in between.

The chain uses TRBV5-1 and TRBJ1-1; D unclear. CDR1 and CDR2 (germline): SGHRS, YFSETQ. V was clipped by 1 base and J by 4 bases, with 5 bases between them. The CDR3 spans 12 residues. The CDR3 nucleotides read TGCGCCAGCAGCTTGAGAGGCACTGAAGCTTTCTTT. It yields the protein CASSLRGTEAFF.

CDR3 amino acids: CASSQYGNEKLFF. CDR3 bases: TGTGCCAGCAGCCAATACGGGAATGAAAAACTGTTTTTT. The V call is TRBV14, the J call TRBJ1-4; no definite D call. V was shortened by 2 bases and J by 5 bases, with 6 bases between the two germline ends. Germline V gives CDR1 SGHDN, CDR2 FVKESK. CDR3 length: 13 amino acids.

The V gene is TRBV4-1, the J gene TRBJ1-2, with no clear D. From germline, CDR1 is MGHRA and CDR2 YSYEKL. The length of the CDR3 is 13 residues. Trimming stripped 0 bases from V and 6 bases from J, with 8 bases between. The CDR3 bases are TGCGCCAGCAGCCAAGATTGGCTGAATGGCTACACCTTC. As protein: CASSQDWLNGYTF.

This chain connects TRBV6-5 to TRBJ2-5; 9 bases line up with TRBD1. V lost 0 bases, J lost 6 bases, and 8 bases stayed unmatched. This CDR3 is built from 16 residues. From germline, CDR1 is MNHEY and CDR2 SVGAGI. The CDR3 DNA follows: TGTGCCAGCAGTTACTCCCAGGGACAGGGTGGGCAGACCCAGTACTTC. Its translation is CASSYSQGQGGQTQYF.

The rearrangement joins TRBV19 to TRBJ2-7; TRBD2 is a possible D gene (6 bases). CDR1 and CDR2 from the germline V gene are LNHDA and SQIVND (reference sequence). CDR3 size: 14 residues. Deletions cut 2 bases from V and 6 bases from J, with 14 bases between. The CDR3: CASSINQRASEQYF. CDR3 bases: TGTGCCAGTAGTATAAATCAGCGGGCGAGCGAGCAGTACTTC.

This clone was counted a single time. The V gene is TRBV11-2, the J gene TRBJ2-3; 9 nucleotides line up with TRBD2. The CDR3 sequence is 15 residues long. V was pared by 6 bases and J by 6 bases, with 10 bases of the junction left unmatched. CDR1 SGHAT and CDR2 FQNNGV come from the germline V gene. Here the CDR3 reads CASSQGSGRTDTQYF. The CDR3 bases are TGTGCCAGCAGTCAGGGGAGCGGGAGGACGGATACGCAGTATTTT.

V is TRBV5-1 and J is TRBJ2-3; the D gene is possibly TRBD1 (5 bases). Per the germline V gene, CDR1 is SGHRS and CDR2 is YFSETQ. Deletions cut 4 bases from V and 6 bases from J, with 15 bases between. There are 14 residues in the CDR3. The CDR3 is CASSLTVSGDTQYF. The CDR3 bases are TGCGCCAGCAGCCTGACAGTTTCCGGGGATACGCAGTATTTT.